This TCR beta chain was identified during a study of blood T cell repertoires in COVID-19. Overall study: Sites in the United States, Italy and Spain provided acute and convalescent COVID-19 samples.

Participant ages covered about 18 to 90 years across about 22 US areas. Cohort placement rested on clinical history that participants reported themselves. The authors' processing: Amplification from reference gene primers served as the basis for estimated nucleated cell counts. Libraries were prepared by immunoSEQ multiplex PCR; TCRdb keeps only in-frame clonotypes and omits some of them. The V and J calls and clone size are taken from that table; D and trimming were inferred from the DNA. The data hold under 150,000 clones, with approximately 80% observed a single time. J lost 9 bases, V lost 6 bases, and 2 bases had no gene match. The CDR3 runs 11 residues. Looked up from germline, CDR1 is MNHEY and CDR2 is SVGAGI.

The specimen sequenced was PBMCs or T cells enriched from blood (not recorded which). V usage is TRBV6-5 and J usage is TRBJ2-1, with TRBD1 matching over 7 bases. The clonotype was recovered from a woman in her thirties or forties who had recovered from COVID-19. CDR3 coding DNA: TGTGCCAGCAGACGGGACAGTGAGCAGTTCTTC. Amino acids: CASRRDSEQFF.